This TCR beta chain was recorded in a study of blood T cell repertoires in COVID-19. On the study more broadly: Specimens from acute and convalescent COVID-19 originated in the United States, Italy and Spain. PBMCs, B-cell-depleted T cells, or T cells provided the cDNA or gDNA that made up the material.

This CDR3 comprises 17 residues. J gave up 5 bases and V 3 bases, and 15 bases lay outside the gene matches. Per the germline V gene, CDR1 is SGHTS and CDR2 is YDEGEE. Authors' analysis steps: How many nucleated cells were present was estimated from reference gene primer amplification. Profiling relied on immunoSEQ multiplex PCR, and the TCRdb table lists in-frame clones only, not all of them. Clone size and V and J calls were adopted from that table, with D and trimming inferred from the DNA. The data show 90,000 to 130,000 clones, with about 85% seen just once and 4% to 5% held by the top ten. The specimen was peripheral blood. This chain links TRBV5-8 with TRBJ2-5; 8 bases are a match to TRBD1. The TCR originated in a human donor in a cohort sampled during active COVID-19. DNA for the CDR3: TGTGCCAGCAGCTCAAGACAGGGGATTATCCTTTGGGAGACCCAGTACTTC. It translates to CASSSRQGIILWETQYF.